Each of the 4 T cell receptor beta chains below was sequenced from the same sample in a study of T cell responses to AZD1222 COVID-19 vaccine. Here immunoSEQ multiplex PCR was the method, and the copy in TCRdb shows in-frame clones only, minus some. The sample lists about 84,000 clones; roughly 85% were seen once. The input for sequencing was peripheral blood, taken 28 days after the second AZD1222 dose. These receptor sequences come from an adult who received the AZD1222 COVID-19 vaccine.

The genes are TRBV6-1 and TRBJ1-5; unclear D gene. The germline gives CDR1 MNHNS, CDR2 SASEGT. This CDR3 spans 13 amino acids. The ends were cut back, 0 bases at V and 7 bases at J, with 7 bases in the middle. CDR3 residues: CASSEAVKQPQHF. CDR3 bases: TGTGCCAGCAGTGAAGCGGTGAAACAGCCCCAGCATTTT.

This clone was counted a single time. V gene TRBV28 combines with J gene TRBJ1-2, with no clear D. CDR1 MDHEN and CDR2 SYDVKM come from the germline V gene. The V and J ends lost 8 bases and 2 bases respectively, with 18 bases between them. CDR3 size: 15 residues. CDR3 bases: TGTGCCAGCCGCTTAGTGGCACCTCAAAACTATGGCTACACCTTC. It codes for CASRLVAPQNYGYTF.

The J gene is TRBJ1-1, the V gene TRBV6-5; D is possibly TRBD1 (5 bases). Germline values: CDR1 MNHEY, CDR2 SVGAGI. V was pared by 8 bases and J by 0 bases, with 13 bases between. This CDR3 has 14 residues. CDR3 protein: CASSSWGLNTEAFF. The DNA for the CDR3 is TGTGCCAGCTCCTCCTGGGGCTTGAACACTGAAGCTTTCTTT.

CDR3 sequence reads: CASSTTSGGTDTQYF. CDR3 coding DNA: TGTGCCAGCAGTACGACTAGCGGGGGCACAGATACGCAGTATTTT. The rearrangement joins TRBV28 to TRBJ2-3, with 11 positions matching TRBD2. With 5 bases clipped from V and 1 base from J, the junction kept 2 bases outside the gene matches. Germline CDR1 MDHEN, CDR2 SYDVKM. The CDR3 consists of 15 residues.